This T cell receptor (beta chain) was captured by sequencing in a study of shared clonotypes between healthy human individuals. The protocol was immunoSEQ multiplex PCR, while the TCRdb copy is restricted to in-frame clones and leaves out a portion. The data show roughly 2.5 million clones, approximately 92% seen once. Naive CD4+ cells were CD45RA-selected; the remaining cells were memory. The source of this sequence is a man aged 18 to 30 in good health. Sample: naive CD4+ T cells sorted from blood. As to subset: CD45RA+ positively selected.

CDR3 sequence (DNA): TGTGCCTGGAGCGCGGGACCCGCGGGAGGCTACACCTTC. This encodes CAWSAGPAGGYTF. This chain links TRBV30 with TRBJ1-2, with D maybe TRBD1 (5 bases). This CDR3 has 13 amino acids. The V gene lost 3 bases and the J gene lost 8 bases, with 16 bases spanning the gap. Germline V gene data show CDR1 as GTSNPN and CDR2 as SVGIG (reference sequence).